This T cell receptor beta chain was captured in a study of radiotherapy plus CTLA-4 blockade in lung cancer. Across the whole study: Disease control was present in roughly 30% of patients, and objective responses in 18%.

General study findings and limits: Dynamics of early blood T cell clones, together with interferon-beta, were reportedly the best predictors of response. In blood, tumor-derived TCR clones expanded after radiotherapy plus ipilimumab.

This clone was seen only a few times. Antigen: not known. Germline CDR1 reads MNHNY; CDR2 reads SVGAGI (reference sequence). This CDR3 is built from 16 residues. V was clipped by 2 bases and J by 6 bases; unmatched bases: 10. Repertoires were generated with immunoSEQ multiplex PCR, while TCRdb's copy carries only in-frame clones and drops some. This sample has about 77,000 clones; less than 85% occur once, and the top ten carry 8% to 10%. The study gave focal radiation plus ipilimumab CTLA-4 blockade to patients with chemo-refractory metastatic non-small-cell lung cancer. Sequences were derived from peripheral blood, sampled from a patient treated with radiotherapy plus ipilimumab. The chain carries TRBV6-6 and TRBJ1-1, with 9 bases fitting TRBD1. The TCR was taken from a human donor with non-small cell lung cancer whose response to radiotherapy plus ipilimumab could not be evaluated. The DNA of the CDR3 is TGTGCCAGCAGTTACAATGGGGGACAGGGAGGTCCTGAAGCTTTCTTT. Amino acid sequence: CASSYNGGQGGPEAFF.